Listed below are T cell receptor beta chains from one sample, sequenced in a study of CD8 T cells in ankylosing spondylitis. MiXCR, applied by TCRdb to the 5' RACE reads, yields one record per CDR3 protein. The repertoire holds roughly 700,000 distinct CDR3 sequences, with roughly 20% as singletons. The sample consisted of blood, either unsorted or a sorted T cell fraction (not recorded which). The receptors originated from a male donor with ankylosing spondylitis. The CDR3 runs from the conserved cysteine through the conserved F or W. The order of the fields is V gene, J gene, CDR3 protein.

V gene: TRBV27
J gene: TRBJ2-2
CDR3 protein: CASRDPSAAGRKPGELFF

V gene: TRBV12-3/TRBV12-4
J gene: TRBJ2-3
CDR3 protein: CASREWSVSTDTQYF

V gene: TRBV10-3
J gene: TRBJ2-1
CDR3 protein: CAINSGLVGAEQFF

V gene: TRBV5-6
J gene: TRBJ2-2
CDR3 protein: CASSPGPYLGTGELFF

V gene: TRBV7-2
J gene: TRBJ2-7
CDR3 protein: CASSLSRLSEQYF

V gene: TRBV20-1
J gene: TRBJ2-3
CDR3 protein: CSALPFGRTDTQYF

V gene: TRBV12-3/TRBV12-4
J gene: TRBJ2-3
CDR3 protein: CTSSSGTSGPNVGDTQYF

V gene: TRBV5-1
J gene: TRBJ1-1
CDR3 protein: CASSLVVTSETEAFF

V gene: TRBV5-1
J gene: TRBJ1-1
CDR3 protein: CASSALDSMNTEAFF

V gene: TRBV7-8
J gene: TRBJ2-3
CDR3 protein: CASSSWTGASTDTQYF

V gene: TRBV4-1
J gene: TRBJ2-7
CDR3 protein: CASSQEHLVYEQYF

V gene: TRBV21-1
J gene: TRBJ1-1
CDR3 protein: CASSMPSEAFF

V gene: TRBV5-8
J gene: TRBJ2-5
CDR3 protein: CASSTGGTQYF

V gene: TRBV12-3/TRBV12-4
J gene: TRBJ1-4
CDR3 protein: CASSLGREDPRREKLFF

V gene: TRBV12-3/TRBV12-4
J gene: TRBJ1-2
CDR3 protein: CASSSTGRGGSGYTF

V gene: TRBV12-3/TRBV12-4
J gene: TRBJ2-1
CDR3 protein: CASSLEGGSPSNEQFF

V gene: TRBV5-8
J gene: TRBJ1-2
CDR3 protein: CASSLGSHSFYGYTF

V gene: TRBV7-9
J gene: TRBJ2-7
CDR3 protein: CASSSGPPPYEQYF

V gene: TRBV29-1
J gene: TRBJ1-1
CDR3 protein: CSVGVSVTEAFF

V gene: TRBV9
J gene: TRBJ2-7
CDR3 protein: CASSVASGVSYEQYF

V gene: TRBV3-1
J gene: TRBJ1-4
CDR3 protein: CASSQDGATAHEKLFF

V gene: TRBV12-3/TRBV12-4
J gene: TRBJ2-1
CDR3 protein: CASRPSTDRVNEQFF

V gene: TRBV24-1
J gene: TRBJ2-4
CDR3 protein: CATSDSGTGKNIQYF

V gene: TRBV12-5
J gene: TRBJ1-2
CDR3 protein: CASGSPRGADYGYTF

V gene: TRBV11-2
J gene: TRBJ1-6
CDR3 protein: CASSPGGGNSPLHF

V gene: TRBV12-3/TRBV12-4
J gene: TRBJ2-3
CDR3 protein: CASNRQGYADTQYF

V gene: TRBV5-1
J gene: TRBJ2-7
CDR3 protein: CASSSQGTHEQYF

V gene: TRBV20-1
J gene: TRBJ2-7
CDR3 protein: CSAAQGVSYEQYF

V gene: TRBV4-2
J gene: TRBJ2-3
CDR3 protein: CASSQDPGGTDTQYF

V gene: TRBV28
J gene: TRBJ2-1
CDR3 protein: CASSLLRGLAGEGEQFF

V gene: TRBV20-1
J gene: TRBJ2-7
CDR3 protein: CSAREVSQGTYEQYF

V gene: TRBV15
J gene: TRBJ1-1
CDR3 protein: CATSRDPLTGTAFF

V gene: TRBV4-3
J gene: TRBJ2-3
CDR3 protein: CASSQSASFTDTQYF

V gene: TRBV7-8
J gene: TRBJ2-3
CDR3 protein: CASSFLVAGPTDTQYF

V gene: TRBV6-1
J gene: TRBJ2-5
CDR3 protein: CASSQTGKGTQYF

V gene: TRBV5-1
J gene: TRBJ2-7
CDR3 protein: CASSVVVILTYEQYF

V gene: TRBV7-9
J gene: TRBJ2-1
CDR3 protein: CASSSFLLRNEQFF

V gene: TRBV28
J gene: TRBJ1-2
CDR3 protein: CASSLRVIDGYTF

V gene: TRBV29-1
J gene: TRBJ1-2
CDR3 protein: CSVIWQGYGYTF

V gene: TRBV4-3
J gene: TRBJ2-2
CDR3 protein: CASSQDRAGAGAGELFF

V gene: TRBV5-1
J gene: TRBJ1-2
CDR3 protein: CASSLDPNYYGYTF

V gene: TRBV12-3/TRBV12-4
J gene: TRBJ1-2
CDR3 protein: CASSHEQGAYGYTF

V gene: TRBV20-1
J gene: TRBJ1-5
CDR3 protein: CSASKLPVSDNQPQHF

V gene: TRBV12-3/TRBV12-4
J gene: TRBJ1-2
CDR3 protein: CASRSADRRNYGYTF

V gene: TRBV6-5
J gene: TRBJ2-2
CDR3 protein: CASSYSRATNTGELFF

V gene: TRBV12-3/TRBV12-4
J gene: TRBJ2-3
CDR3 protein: CASSFMGLAQYF

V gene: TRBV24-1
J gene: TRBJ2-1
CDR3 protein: CATKGDYNSEQFF

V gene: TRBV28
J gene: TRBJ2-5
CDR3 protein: CASSFPDLGRETQYF

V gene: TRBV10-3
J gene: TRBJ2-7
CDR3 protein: CAISDPDSFYEQYF

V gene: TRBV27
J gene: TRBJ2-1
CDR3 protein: CASSTPAAGNNEQFF

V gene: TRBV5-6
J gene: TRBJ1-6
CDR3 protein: CASSLGQSGSPLHF